This TCR beta chain was recovered during a study of cytomegalovirus exposure and HLA in healthy donors. Study outcomes and limitations: TCR beta V segments were, for the most part, productive about 87% or about 30% of the time in an earlier analysis. Later genetic work tied a missense DCLRE1C variant to beta-chain V and J trimming. Analyses of presence and absence presupposed an approximately uniform sequencing depth across donors. Accurate predictions that matched the HLA-A and HLA-B alleles of most subjects were reportedly made from TCR beta sequences.

Primers: 60 Vbeta forward and 13 Jbeta reverse. Sequencing was performed with immunoSEQ multiplex PCR; in TCRdb, only in-frame clones are kept and a portion is missing. The sample has 130,000 or so clones, about 75% seen once. V was trimmed by 0 bases and J by 8 bases, leaving 11 bases between them. The V gene's germline CDR1 is SGHRS and CDR2 YFSETQ. The CDR3 spans 13 residues. Note on this clone: What it binds is unknown.

What was sequenced was PBMCs. This rearrangement joins TRBV5-1 to TRBJ1-2, with D possibly TRBD1 on 6 matching bases. This clonotype was obtained from a woman aged 40 to 50 in good health and CMV-seronegative. CDR3 in amino acids: CASSLDRARGYTF. The CDR3 DNA sequence: TGCGCCAGCAGCTTGGACAGGGCGCGGGGCTACACCTTC. Using reference TRBV5-1 and TRBJ1-2 for the parts outside the CDR3, the full variable domain is KAGVTQTPRYLIKTRGQQVTLSCSPISGHRSVSWYQQTPGQGLQFLFEYFSETQRNKGNFPGRFSGRQFSNSRSEMNVSTLELGDSALYLCASSLDRARGYTFGSGTRLTVV.